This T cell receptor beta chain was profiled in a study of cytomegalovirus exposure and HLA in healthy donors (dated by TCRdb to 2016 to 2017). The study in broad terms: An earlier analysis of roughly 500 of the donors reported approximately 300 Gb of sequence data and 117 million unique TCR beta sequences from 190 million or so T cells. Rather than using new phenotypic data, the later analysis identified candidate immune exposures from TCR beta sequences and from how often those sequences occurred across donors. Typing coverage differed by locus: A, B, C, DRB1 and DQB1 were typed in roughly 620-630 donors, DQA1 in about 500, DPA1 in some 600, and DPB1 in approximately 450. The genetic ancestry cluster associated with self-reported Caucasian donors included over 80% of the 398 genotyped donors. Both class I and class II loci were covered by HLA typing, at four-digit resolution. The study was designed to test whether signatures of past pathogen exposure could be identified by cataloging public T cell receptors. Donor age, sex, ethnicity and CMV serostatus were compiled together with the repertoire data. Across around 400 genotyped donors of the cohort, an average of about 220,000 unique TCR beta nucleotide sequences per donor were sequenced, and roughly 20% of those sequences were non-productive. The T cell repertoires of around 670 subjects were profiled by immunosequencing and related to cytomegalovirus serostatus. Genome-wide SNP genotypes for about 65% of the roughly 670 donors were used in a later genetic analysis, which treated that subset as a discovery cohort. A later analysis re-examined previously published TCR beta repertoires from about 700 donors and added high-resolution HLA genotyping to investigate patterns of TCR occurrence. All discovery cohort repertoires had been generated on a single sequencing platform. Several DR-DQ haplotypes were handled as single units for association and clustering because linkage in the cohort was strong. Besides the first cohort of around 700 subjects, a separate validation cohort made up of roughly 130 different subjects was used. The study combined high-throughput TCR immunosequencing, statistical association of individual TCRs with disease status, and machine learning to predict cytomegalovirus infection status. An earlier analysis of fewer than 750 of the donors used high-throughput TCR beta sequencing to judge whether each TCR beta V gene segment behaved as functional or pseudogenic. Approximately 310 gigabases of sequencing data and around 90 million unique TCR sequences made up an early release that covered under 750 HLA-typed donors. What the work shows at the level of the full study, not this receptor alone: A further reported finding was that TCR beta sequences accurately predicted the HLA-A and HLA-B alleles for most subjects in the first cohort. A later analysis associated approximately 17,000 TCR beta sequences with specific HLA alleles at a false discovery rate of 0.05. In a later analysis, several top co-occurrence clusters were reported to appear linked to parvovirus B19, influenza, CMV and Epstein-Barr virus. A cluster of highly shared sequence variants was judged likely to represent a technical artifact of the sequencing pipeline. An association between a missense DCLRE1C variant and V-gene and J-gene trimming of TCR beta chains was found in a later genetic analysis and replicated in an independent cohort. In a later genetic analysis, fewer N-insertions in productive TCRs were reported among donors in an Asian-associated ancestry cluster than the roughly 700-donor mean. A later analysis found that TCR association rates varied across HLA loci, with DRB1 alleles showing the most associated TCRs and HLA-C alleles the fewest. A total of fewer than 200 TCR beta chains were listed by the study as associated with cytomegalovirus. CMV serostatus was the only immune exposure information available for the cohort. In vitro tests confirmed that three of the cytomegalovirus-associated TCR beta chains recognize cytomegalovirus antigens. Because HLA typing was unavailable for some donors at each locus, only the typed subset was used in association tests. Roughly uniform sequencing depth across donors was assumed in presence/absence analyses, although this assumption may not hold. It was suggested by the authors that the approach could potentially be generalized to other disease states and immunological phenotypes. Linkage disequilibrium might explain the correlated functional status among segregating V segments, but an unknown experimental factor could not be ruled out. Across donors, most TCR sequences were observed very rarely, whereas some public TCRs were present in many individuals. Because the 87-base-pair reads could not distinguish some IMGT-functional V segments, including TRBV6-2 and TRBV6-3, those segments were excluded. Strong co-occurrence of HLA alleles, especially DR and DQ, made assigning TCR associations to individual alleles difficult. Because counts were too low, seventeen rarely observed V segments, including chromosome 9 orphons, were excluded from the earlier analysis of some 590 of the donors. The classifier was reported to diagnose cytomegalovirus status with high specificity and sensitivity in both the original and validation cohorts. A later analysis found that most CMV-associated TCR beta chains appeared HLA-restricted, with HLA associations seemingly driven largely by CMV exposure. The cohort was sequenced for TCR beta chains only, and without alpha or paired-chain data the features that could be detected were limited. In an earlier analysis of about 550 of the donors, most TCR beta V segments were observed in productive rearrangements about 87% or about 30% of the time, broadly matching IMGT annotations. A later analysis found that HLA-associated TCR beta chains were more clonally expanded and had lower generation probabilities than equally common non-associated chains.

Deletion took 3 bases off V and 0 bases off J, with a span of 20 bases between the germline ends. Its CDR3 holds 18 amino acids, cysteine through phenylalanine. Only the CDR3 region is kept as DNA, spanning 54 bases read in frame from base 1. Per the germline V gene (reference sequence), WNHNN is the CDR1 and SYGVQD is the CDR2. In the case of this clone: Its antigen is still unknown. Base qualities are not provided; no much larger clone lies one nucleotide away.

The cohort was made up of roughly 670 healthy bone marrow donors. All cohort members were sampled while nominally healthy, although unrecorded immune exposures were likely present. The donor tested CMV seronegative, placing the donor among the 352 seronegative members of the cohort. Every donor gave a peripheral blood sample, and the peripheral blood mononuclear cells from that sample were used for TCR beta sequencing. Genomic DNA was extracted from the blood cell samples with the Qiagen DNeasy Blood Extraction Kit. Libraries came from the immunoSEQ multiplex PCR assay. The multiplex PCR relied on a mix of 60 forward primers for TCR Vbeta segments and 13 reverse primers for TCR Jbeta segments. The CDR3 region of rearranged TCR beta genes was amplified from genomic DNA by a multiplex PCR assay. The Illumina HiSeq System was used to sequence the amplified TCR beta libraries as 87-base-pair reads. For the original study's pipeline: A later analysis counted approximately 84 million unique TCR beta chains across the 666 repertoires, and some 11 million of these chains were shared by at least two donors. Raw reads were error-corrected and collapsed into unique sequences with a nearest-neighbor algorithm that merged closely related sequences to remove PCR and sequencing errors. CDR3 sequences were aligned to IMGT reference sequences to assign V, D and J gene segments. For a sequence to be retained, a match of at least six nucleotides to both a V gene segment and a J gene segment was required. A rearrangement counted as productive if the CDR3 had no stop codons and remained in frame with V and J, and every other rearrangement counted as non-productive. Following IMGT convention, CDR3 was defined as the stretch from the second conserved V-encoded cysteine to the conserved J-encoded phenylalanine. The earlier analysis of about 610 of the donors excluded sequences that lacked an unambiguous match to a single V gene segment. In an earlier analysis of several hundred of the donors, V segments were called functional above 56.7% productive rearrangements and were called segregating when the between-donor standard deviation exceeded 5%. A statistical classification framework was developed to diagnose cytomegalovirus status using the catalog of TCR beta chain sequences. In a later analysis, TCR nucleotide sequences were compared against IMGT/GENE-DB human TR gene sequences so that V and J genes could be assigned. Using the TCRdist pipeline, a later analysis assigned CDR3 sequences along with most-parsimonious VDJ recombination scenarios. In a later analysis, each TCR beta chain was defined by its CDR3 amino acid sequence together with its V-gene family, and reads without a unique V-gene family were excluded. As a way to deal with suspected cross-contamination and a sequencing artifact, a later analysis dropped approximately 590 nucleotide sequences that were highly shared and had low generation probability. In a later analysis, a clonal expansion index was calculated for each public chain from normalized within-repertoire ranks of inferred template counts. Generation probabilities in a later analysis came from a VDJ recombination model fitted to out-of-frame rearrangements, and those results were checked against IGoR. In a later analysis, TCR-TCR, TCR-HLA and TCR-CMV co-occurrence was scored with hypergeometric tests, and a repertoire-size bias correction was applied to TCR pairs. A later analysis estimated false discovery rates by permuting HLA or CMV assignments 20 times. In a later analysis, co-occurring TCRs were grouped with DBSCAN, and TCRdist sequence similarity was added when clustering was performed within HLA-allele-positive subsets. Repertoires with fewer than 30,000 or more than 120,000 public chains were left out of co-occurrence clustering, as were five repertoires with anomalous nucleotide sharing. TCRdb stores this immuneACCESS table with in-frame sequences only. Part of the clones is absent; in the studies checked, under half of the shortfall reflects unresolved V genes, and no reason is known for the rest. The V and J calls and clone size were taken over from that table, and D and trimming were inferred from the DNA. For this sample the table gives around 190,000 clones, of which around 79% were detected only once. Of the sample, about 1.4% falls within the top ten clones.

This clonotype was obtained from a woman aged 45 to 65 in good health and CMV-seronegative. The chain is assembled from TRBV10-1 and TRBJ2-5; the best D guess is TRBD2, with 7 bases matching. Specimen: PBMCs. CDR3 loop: CASSEVPTRGANQETQYF. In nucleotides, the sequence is TGCGCCAGCAGTGAAGTCCCCACCCGGGGGGCAAACCAAGAGACCCAGTACTTC.